The clone carrying this T cell receptor beta chain came up many times. This CDR3 has 16 residues. The germline CDR1 and CDR2 sequences are SGHTA and FQGNSA. The ends were cut back, 5 bases at V and 3 bases at J, with 17 bases in the middle. This entry belongs to a study of neurological immune-mediated disorders. Every sequencing run generated over 160 million TCR-beta sequences from 15-18 subjects. From the 5' RACE reads, TCRdb called clonotypes with MiXCR, one entry per CDR3 protein. The repertoire holds fewer than 80,000 distinct CDR3 sequences, with less than 6% as singletons. The sample comprised PBMCs. The chain carries TRBV7-2 and TRBJ2-1; perhaps TRBD2 as D (6 bases). The clonotype originates from a woman in her fifties or sixties with multiple sclerosis. The CDR3 loop is CASSLRSGDVYNEQFF. In nucleotides, the CDR3 is TGTGCCAGCAGCCTCAGGTCGGGGGATGTCTACAATGAGCAGTTCTTC.